The 18 T cell receptor beta chains given below trace back to one sample, sequenced in a study of T cells in Graves' hyperthyroidism and ophthalmopathy. Authors of the study amplified TCR beta CDR3 regions from RNA transcripts. A first-round RT-PCR of the TCR CDR3 used the HTBI primer set. Each CDR3 protein gets one entry after TCRdb re-called the multiplex PCR reads with MiXCR. The table shows under 350,000 distinct CDR3 sequences, with 25% to 30% occurring only once. Sequenced sample: blood. Receptor source: a man aged 35-49 years with Graves' hyperthyroidism that later progressed to Graves' ophthalmopathy.

This clonotype has ten or more counts. The chain recombines TRBV10-3 with TRBJ2-7; no firm D call. The germline gives CDR1 ENHRY, CDR2 SYGVKD. Trimming left V 10 bases short and J 0 bases short, with 13 bases between. The length of the CDR3 is 13 residues. CDR3 in amino acids: CATISETSYEQYF. The CDR3 DNA sequence: TGTGCCACCATAAGTGAAACCTCCTACGAGCAGTACTTC.

This clonotype was counted many times. The V gene is TRBV10-3, the J gene TRBJ1-1; a possible D gene is TRBD1 (5 bases). Germline V gene lookup returns CDR1 ENHRY and CDR2 SYGVKD. Trimming shortened V by 0 bases and J by 7 bases, and 6 bases separated the two germline ends. The CDR3 contains 12 residues. DNA for the CDR3: TGTGCCATCAGTGAGTCGGGGGGTGAAGCTTTCTTT. It yields the protein CAISESGGEAFF.

J is TRBJ2-2 and V is TRBV30; 9 nucleotides align to TRBD1. Germline V gene lookup returns CDR1 GTSNPN and CDR2 SVGIG (reference sequence). The CDR3 contains 14 residues. V trimming: 3 bases; J trimming: 3 bases; junction bases outside the gene matches: 2. CDR3: CAWSRDRDTGELFF. The CDR3 DNA follows: TGTGCCTGGAGCCGGGACAGGGACACCGGGGAGCTGTTTTTT.

Ten or more counts support this clonotype. The chain couples TRBV19 to TRBJ2-2; 9 bases agree with TRBD1. Per the germline V gene, CDR1 is LNHDA and CDR2 is SQIVND (reference sequence). V gave up 3 bases and J gave up 5 bases; unmatched junction bases: 1. The CDR3 is 14 amino acids. The CDR3 coding sequence is TGTGCCAGTAGTATGGGACAGGGTACCGGGGAGCTGTTTTTT. It encodes CASSMGQGTGELFF.

Many counts were recorded for this clonotype. This chain uses TRBV4-1 with TRBJ2-7; D gene ambiguous. V shed 1 base and J shed 6 bases, with 13 bases lying between them. Germline V gene sequence: CDR1 MGHRA, CDR2 YSYEKL. The CDR3 covers 14 residues. The CDR3 here is CASSQVWGSREQYF. In DNA form, the CDR3 reads TGCGCCAGCAGCCAAGTTTGGGGTAGCCGCGAGCAGTACTTC.

This clonotype showed up many times. The CDR3 DNA sequence: TGTGCCAGCAGCGTCAGGGAGGCCCAAGAGACCCAGTACTTC. It specifies CASSVREAQETQYF. This chain joins TRBV11-3 and TRBJ2-5; TRBD2 might be the D (6 bases). Germline V lookup: CDR1 SGHNT, CDR2 YENEEA. CDR3 size: 14 residues. V was cut by 5 bases and J by 1 base, with 11 bases left in between.

This clonotype was seen at least ten times. The chain recombines TRBV24-1 with TRBJ1-1; D unresolved. Germline-derived CDR1 and CDR2 are KGHDR and SFDVKD. The CDR3 contains 17 residues. The V end lost 0 bases, the J end lost 3 bases, and 16 bases lay between the germline ends. CDR3 region: CATSDLPRGGGDTEAFF. CDR3 bases: TGTGCCACCAGTGATTTGCCAAGAGGCGGCGGGGACACTGAAGCTTTCTTT.

This clonotype was seen at least ten times. V and J are TRBV12-3 or TRBV12-4 and TRBJ2-2, with 10 bases that match TRBD2. With V trimmed by 6 bases and J by 4 bases, 2 bases remained unmatched. The CDR3 length is 14 residues. The CDR3: CASRKREGTGELFF. The CDR3 DNA is TGTGCCAGCAGAAAGCGGGAGGGCACCGGGGAGCTGTTTTTT.

J is TRBJ2-5 and V is TRBV24-1; D is ambiguous. The V end lost 4 bases, the J end lost 5 bases, and 10 bases lay between the germline ends. This CDR3 has 13 amino acids. Germline lookup yields CDR1 KGHDR and CDR2 SFDVKD. The CDR3 is CATSDVDMETQYF. The CDR3 nucleotides are TGTGCCACCAGTGACGTAGACATGGAGACCCAGTACTTC.

This clonotype was recorded at least ten times. The rearrangement links TRBV12-3 or TRBV12-4 to TRBJ1-1, with TRBD1 as a possible D gene (6 bases). The CDR3 covers 16 residues. V shed 6 bases and J shed 6 bases, with 23 bases lying between them. The CDR3 DNA reads TGTGCCAGCAGCCTCCCGGGGGACACCTTTTACGCTGAAGCTTTCTTT. Amino acids: CASSLPGDTFYAEAFF.

This clonotype was recorded once. The chain recombines TRBV7-8 with TRBJ2-7; no definite D call. From germline, CDR1 is SGHVS and CDR2 FQNEAQ. Trimming cost V 4 bases and J 2 bases, with 12 bases left between them. This CDR3 is built from 14 residues. In DNA, the CDR3 is TGTGCCAGCAGCTATCTTCGAAATACCTACGAGCAGTACTTC. Its protein is CASSYLRNTYEQYF.

The chain carries TRBV7-2 and TRBJ2-7; 9 bases are a match to TRBD2. This CDR3 has 15 residues. V gave up 5 bases and J gave up 6 bases; unmatched junction bases: 11. The germline CDR1 and CDR2 sequences are SGHTA and FQGNSA. The CDR3 loop reads CASSHGVAGVGEQYF. CDR3 nucleotide sequence: TGTGCCAGCAGCCACGGAGTAGCGGGAGTAGGCGAGCAGTACTTC.

This chain uses TRBV12-3 or TRBV12-4 with TRBJ1-2; D might be TRBD1 (5 bases). The CDR3 length is 13 residues. V lost 8 bases, J lost 1 base, and 11 bases lay in between. The CDR3 DNA reads as TGTGCCAGCCATGGACACAATAACTATGGCTACACCTTC. Protein sequence: CASHGHNNYGYTF.

In its sample, this clonotype was seen a few times. The V and J genes are TRBV18 and TRBJ1-1; 7 bases are shared with TRBD1. J gave up 6 bases and V 3 bases, and 4 bases lay outside the gene matches. Germline-derived CDR1 and CDR2 are KGHSH and LQKENI. This CDR3 has 13 amino acids. CDR3 residues: CASSPDRSSEAFF. DNA of the CDR3: TGTGCCAGCTCACCGGACAGGTCGTCTGAAGCTTTCTTT.

This clonotype was detected ten times or more. The chain recombines TRBV12-3 or TRBV12-4 with TRBJ1-1; D is possibly TRBD1 (5 bases). The CDR3 contains 18 residues. Trimming took off 5 bases at V and 7 bases at J, with 29 bases between the two ends. Written as DNA, the CDR3 is TGTGCCAGCAGTCCCAACGACCGGGTTCATCAGAAGCAGGGTGAAGCTTTCTTT. It is translated as CASSPNDRVHQKQGEAFF.

This clonotype has a count of ten or more. The gene calls are TRBV7-9 and TRBJ2-7; D may be TRBD2 (6 bases). Germline-derived CDR1 and CDR2 are SEHNR and FQNEAQ (reference sequence). CDR3 length: 13 residues. The germline V and J ends were trimmed by 4 bases and 6 bases, with 13 bases remaining between them. This CDR3 is CASSSNRESEQYF. DNA for the CDR3: TGTGCCAGCAGCTCAAATCGGGAGAGCGAGCAGTACTTC.

This clonotype was detected many times. The V call is TRBV10-1, the J call TRBJ2-2; D perhaps matches TRBD1 (6 bases). The CDR3 totals 14 residues. Looked up from germline, CDR1 is WNHNN and CDR2 is SYGVQD (reference sequence). V dropped 6 bases and J dropped 0 bases, with 8 bases sitting between them. CDR3 region: CASRQGPNTGELFF. Written as DNA, the CDR3 is TGCGCCAGCAGACAGGGACCGAACACCGGGGAGCTGTTTTTT.

This clonotype has ten or more counts. The chain employs TRBV2 and TRBJ1-5; 10 bases line up with TRBD1. This CDR3 has 14 amino acids. Germline CDR1 is SNHLY and CDR2 is FYNNEI. With V trimmed by 8 bases and J by 7 bases, 8 bases remained unmatched. The CDR3 loop reads CASGRQGAGQPQHF. The CDR3 region has the DNA TGTGCCAGCGGAAGACAGGGGGCGGGCCAGCCCCAGCATTTT.